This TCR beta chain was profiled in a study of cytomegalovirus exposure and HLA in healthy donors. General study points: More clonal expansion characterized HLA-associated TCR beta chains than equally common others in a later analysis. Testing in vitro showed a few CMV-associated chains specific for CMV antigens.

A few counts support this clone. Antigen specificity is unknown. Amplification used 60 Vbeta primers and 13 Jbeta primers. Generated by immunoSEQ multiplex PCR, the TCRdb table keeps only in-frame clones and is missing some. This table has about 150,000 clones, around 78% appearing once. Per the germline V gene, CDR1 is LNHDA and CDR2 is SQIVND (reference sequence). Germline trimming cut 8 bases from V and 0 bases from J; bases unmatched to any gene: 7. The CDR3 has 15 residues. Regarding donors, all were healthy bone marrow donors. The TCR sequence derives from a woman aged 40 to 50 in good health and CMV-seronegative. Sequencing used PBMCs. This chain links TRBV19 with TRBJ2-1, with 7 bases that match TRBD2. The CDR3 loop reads CASLRGGSSYNEQFF. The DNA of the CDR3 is TGTGCCAGTCTACGCGGGGGTAGCTCCTACAATGAGCAGTTCTTC.